Only a few counts were recorded for the clone carrying this T cell receptor (beta chain). Its antigen is not known. This entry comes from a study of CD8 T cells in ankylosing spondylitis. V dropped 3 bases and J dropped 0 bases, with 9 bases sitting between them. The CDR3 loop spans 14 amino acids. Germline CDR1 is MNHEY and CDR2 is SMNVEV (reference sequence). General study findings and limits: In peripheral blood, disease-linked CD8+ clones occurred at relatively low frequencies. The study identified a TCR beta motif of seven or eight highly homologous variants that appeared characteristic of ankylosing spondylitis blood.

Each CDR3 protein gets one entry after TCRdb re-called the 5' RACE reads with MiXCR. The table records about 540,000 distinct CDR3 sequences, 9.5% to 15% of them present only once. The sample consisted of blood, either unsorted or a sorted T cell fraction (not recorded which). The chain employs TRBV27 and TRBJ2-7, with D tentatively TRBD2 (6 bases). This receptor was obtained from a male donor with ankylosing spondylitis. The CDR3 region has the DNA TGTGCCAGCAGTTTGAGGCGGGACTCCTACGAGCAGTACTTC. Encoded protein: CASSLRRDSYEQYF.